The 5 T cell receptor beta chains below come from one sample, sequenced in a study of lymphopenia after photon versus proton radiotherapy. Assay: immunoSEQ multiplex PCR; the TCRdb copy retains only in-frame clones and omits some. Of more than 25,000 clones in the sample, around nine tenths were seen once. Sequencing was performed on peripheral blood, taken from a patient treated with proton-based radiotherapy. Receptors originate from an older woman with cholangiocarcinoma. Some clones in this sample may be carry-over from other donors' samples.

This clone was seen a single time. V usage is TRBV7-9 and J usage is TRBJ2-7, with D uncertain. CDR1 is SEHNR, CDR2 FQNEAQ, per germline (reference sequence). This CDR3 spans 13 amino acids. Deletions cut 1 base from V and 6 bases from J, with 10 bases between. CDR3 region: CASSLETFAEQYF. For the CDR3, the DNA is TGTGCCAGCAGCTTAGAAACCTTTGCCGAGCAGTACTTC.

The genes are TRBV11-2 and TRBJ2-7; 9 nucleotides match TRBD1. The J segment lost 7 bases and the V segment lost 2 bases, leaving 9 bases of the junction unmatched. Germline CDR1 is SGHAT and CDR2 is FQNNGV. This CDR3 spans 15 amino acids. This chain's CDR3 is CASSLSGTGPKEQYF. CDR3 bases: TGTGCCAGCAGCTTATCGGGGACAGGGCCGAAGGAGCAGTACTTC.

The chain uses TRBV6-1 and TRBJ1-5; D may be TRBD1 (5 bases). The CDR3 loop spans 14 amino acids. Germline assignment: CDR1 MNHNS and CDR2 SASEGT. Trimming took off 8 bases at V and 7 bases at J, with 18 bases between the two ends. CDR3 amino acids: CASGATDWGQPQHF. The CDR3 nucleotides are TGTGCCAGCGGGGCCACTGACTGGGGGCAGCCCCAGCATTTT.

This clone has only one observation. J is TRBJ2-1 and V is TRBV10-1; D is perhaps TRBD1 or TRBD2 (5 bases each). The CDR3 extends over 18 amino acids. CDR1 and CDR2 (germline): WNHNN, SYGVQD (reference sequence). Between the trimmed V and J ends, which lost 7 bases and 1 base, there was a span of 23 bases. The CDR3 spells CASNPPGAPTGSYNEQFF. The CDR3 region has the DNA TGCGCCAGCAATCCTCCCGGGGCACCTACGGGATCCTACAATGAGCAGTTCTTC.

The V call is TRBV6-5, the J call TRBJ1-3; D is perhaps TRBD1 (5 bases). Trimming pared 6 bases from V and 2 bases from J, leaving 14 bases between. There are 15 residues in the CDR3. The germline V gene has CDR1 MNHEY and CDR2 SVGAGI. The CDR3 bases are TGTGCCAGCAGATACAGGTCTGACCCTGGAAACACCATATATTTT. This codes for CASRYRSDPGNTIYF.